This TCR beta chain was sequenced for a study of monozygotic twins with inflammatory bowel disease. Template switching appended UMIs that held a 6-nucleotide sample barcode. TCRdb reanalyzed the 5' RACE reads, giving one entry per CDR3 protein sequence and no DNA. Its table records around 400,000 distinct CDR3 sequences. As concerns this clonotype: Antigen: not known.

CDR3 length: 14 amino acids. Germline CDR1 and CDR2: LGHDT and YNNKEL (reference sequence). Findings of the study overall: No detectable difference in repertoire similarity separated concordant from discordant twins, possibly as a result of limited power. Especially with disease activity, IBD patients shared fewer clonotypes with others than healthy twins did.

No T cells were sorted before total RNA was taken from whole blood. This chain joins TRBV3-1 and TRBJ2-1; TCRdb picks TRBD1, but there is no DNA to check that call. The TCR sequence derives from a human donor with ulcerative colitis or Crohn's disease, or a healthy co-twin of an affected twin (not recorded which). The sample consisted of blood. CDR3 in amino acids: CASSRWTGDNEQFF.